The T cell receptor (beta chain) under discussion was sequenced for a study of T cells after yellow fever vaccination. Study summary: The authors prepared low-cell-number fractions using SMART-Seq v4 Ultra Low Input.

Per the germline V gene, CDR1 is KGHDR and CDR2 is SFDVKD. The V gene end was trimmed by 2 bases and the J gene end by 1 base; junction bases not matched to a gene: 5. The CDR3 contains 17 residues. Findings of the study overall: Contaminants from the bulk population, in the form of abundant clonotypes, could be found in FACS-sorted repertoires. A weaker secondary response peaked on day 5, the primary on day 15. After the booster, 96% of CD4 and about nine tenths of CD8 primary-response clones were re-detected.

TCRdb re-called the 5' RACE reads with MiXCR, one entry per CDR3 protein. The data contain some 390,000 distinct CDR3 sequences, roughly 6.2% of them singletons. Note on this clonotype: Its antigen is undetermined.

V and J are TRBV24-1 and TRBJ2-1; the match to TRBD1 covers 9 bases. The sequenced sample was PBMCs, obtained 5 days after the yellow fever booster vaccination. The TCR originated in a man under 40 who received the YFV17D yellow fever vaccine. CDR3 DNA: TGTGCCACCAGTGATTCGACAGGGGGTTTTTCCTACAATGAGCAGTTCTTC. This sequence encodes CATSDSTGGFSYNEQFF.